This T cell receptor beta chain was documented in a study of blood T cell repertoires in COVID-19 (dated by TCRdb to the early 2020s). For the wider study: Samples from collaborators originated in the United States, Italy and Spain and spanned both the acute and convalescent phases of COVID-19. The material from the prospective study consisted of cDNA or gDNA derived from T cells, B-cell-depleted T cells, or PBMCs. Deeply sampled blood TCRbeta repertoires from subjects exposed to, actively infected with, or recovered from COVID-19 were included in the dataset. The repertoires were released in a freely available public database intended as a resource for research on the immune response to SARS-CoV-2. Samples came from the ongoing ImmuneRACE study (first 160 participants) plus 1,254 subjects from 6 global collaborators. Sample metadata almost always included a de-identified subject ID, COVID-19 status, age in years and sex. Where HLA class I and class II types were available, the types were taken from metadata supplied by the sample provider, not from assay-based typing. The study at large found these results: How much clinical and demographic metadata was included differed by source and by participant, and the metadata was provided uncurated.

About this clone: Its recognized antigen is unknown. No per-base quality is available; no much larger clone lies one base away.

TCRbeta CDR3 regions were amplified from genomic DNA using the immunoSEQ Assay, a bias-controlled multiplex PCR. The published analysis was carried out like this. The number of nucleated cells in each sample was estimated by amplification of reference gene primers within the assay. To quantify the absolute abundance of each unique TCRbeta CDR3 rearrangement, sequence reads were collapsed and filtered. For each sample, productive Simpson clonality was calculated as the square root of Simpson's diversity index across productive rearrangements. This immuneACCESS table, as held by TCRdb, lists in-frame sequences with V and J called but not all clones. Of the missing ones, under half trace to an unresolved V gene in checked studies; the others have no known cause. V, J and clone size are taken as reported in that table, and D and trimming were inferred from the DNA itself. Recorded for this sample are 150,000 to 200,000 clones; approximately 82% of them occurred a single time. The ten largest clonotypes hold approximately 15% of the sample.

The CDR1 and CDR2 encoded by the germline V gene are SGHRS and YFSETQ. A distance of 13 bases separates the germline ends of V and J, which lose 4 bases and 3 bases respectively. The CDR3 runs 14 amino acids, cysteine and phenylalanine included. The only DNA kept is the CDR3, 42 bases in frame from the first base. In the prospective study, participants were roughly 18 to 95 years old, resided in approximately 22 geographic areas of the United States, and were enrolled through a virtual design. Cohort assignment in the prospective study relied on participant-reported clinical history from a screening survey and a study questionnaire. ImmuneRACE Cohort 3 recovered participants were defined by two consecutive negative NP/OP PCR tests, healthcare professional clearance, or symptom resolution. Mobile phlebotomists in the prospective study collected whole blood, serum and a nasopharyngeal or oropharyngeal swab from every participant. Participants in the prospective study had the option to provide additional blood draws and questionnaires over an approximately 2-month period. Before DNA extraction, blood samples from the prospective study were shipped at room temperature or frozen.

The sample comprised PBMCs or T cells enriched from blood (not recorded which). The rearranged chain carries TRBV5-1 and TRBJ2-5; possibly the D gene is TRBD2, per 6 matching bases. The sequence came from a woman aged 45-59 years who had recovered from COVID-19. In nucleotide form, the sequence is TGCGCCAGCAGCCCGAATAGCGGCGAAGAGACCCAGTACTTC. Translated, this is CASSPNSGEETQYF.